This passage covers 32 T cell receptor beta chains from one sample sequenced in a study of blood T cell repertoires in COVID-19. TCRdb's copy holds only in-frame clones and misses some; the assay was immunoSEQ multiplex PCR. Of 540,000 or so clones in the sample, approximately 88% are singletons; the top ten hold 7.5% to 9%. The sample consisted of peripheral blood. Receptors were obtained from a woman in her forties or fifties with COVID-19, enrolled during active disease.

The chain joins TRBV10-3 to TRBJ2-1; 9 bases line up with TRBD1. The V segment lost 6 bases and the J segment 6 bases; nucleotides outside the gene matches: 9. The CDR3 totals 15 residues. Germline-derived CDR1 and CDR2 are ENHRY and SYGVKD. Here the CDR3 DNA reads TGTGCCATCAGCGTGGGACAGGGCCCCGGCAATGAGCAGTTCTTC. The encoded protein is CAISVGQGPGNEQFF.

The rearrangement uses TRBV7-9 and TRBJ1-1, with D perhaps matching TRBD1 (6 bases). Between the trimmed V and J ends, which lost 5 bases and 0 bases, there was a span of 19 bases. Germline values: CDR1 SEHNR, CDR2 FQNEAQ (reference sequence). This CDR3 is built from 17 residues. CDR3 sequence reads: CASSTRTALPLNTEAFF. The CDR3, as DNA: TGTGCCAGCAGCACTCGGACAGCCCTCCCTTTGAACACTGAAGCTTTCTTT.

The rearrangement uses TRBV5-1 and TRBJ1-4; D perhaps matches TRBD1 (6 bases). Trimming removed 2 bases at V and 6 bases at J, with 20 bases between. CDR1 is SGHRS and CDR2 is YFSETQ in the germline V gene. This CDR3 spans 17 amino acids. CDR3: CASSFGGHRDGDEKLFF. The CDR3 nucleotides are TGCGCCAGCAGCTTCGGGGGGCACCGGGACGGTGATGAAAAACTGTTTTTT.

This chain uses TRBV15 with TRBJ2-4; 7 positions match TRBD1. J gave up 1 base and V 4 bases, and 4 bases lay outside the gene matches. This CDR3 is 15 amino acids long. Germline CDR1 is LNHNV and CDR2 is YYDKDF (reference sequence). In nucleotides, the CDR3 is TGTGCCACCAGCATCACCAGGGGGGCCAAAAACATTCAGTACTTC. Translated, it gives CATSITRGAKNIQYF.

The chain is built from TRBV7-9 and TRBJ1-3; 9 bases line up with TRBD1. The CDR3 has 18 residues. CDR1 and CDR2 (germline): SEHNR, FQNEAQ (reference sequence). J was trimmed by 0 bases and V by 5 bases; bases with no gene match: 11. CDR3 amino acids: CASSPPGQGWSSGNTIYF. CDR3 nucleotides: TGTGCCAGCAGCCCCCCGGGACAGGGATGGAGCTCTGGAAACACCATATATTTT.

The V and J genes are TRBV18 and TRBJ1-1, with D perhaps TRBD1 (5 bases). The CDR3 spans 13 residues. The germline V and J ends were trimmed by 2 bases and 3 bases, with 7 bases remaining between them. The germline V gene has CDR1 KGHSH and CDR2 LQKENI. The CDR3 nucleotides are TGTGCCAGCTCACCAGCCAGGGACACTGAAGCTTTCTTT. It specifies CASSPARDTEAFF.

The V and J genes are TRBV12-3 or TRBV12-4 and TRBJ2-7, with TRBD1 matching 7 bases. The V segment lost 8 bases and the J segment 3 bases; nucleotides outside the gene matches: 7. The CDR3 covers 13 residues. DNA of the CDR3: TGTGCCAGCGCTCCGGGACAGTTCTACGAGCAGTACTTC. Amino acids: CASAPGQFYEQYF.

The V gene is TRBV27, the J gene TRBJ2-1, with TRBD1 matching 10 bases. Germline assignment: CDR1 MNHEY and CDR2 SMNVEV (reference sequence). The CDR3 sequence is 16 residues long. V shed 5 bases and J 2 bases; nucleotides not matched to a gene: 6. The CDR3 DNA is TGTGCCAGCAGTGAACGGACAGGGGGACCCTACAATGAGCAGTTCTTC. Its protein product is CASSERTGGPYNEQFF.

The J gene is TRBJ2-3, the V gene TRBV18; TRBD2 matches 10 bases. This CDR3 is built from 16 residues. In germline, CDR1 is KGHSH, CDR2 LQKENI. The J segment lost 0 bases and the V segment lost 2 bases, leaving 2 bases of the junction unmatched. The CDR3 protein is CASSPKLAGSTDTQYF. CDR3 in DNA: TGTGCCAGCTCACCAAAACTAGCGGGGAGCACAGATACGCAGTATTTT.

V gene TRBV27 combines with J gene TRBJ2-7; D is perhaps TRBD1 (5 bases). CDR3 length equals 17 residues. Trimming pared 4 bases from V and 7 bases from J, leaving 26 bases between. Germline CDR1 and CDR2: MNHEY and SMNVEV (reference sequence). In DNA, the CDR3 is TGTGCCAGCAGTTCTCAGGGTCCCCAACTTAGTGGAAGGGAGCAGTACTTC. Its translation is CASSSQGPQLSGREQYF.

V usage is TRBV21-1 and J usage is TRBJ1-5. TRBV21-1 is termed a pseudogene. The CDR3 sequence is 10 residues long. CDR3 bases: TGTGCCAGCAGGATACTGCCCCAGCATTTT. It translates to CASRILPQHF.

This clone was picked up a small number of times. Different DNA sequences within this sample yield the same CDR3. The J gene is TRBJ2-1, the V gene TRBV3-1 (or the pseudogene TRBV3-2); 12 bases are a match to TRBD2. Germline CDR1 reads LGHDT; CDR2 reads YNNKEL (reference sequence). V gave up 6 bases and J gave up 10 bases; unmatched junction bases: 4. The CDR3 length is 13 residues. Here the CDR3 reads CASSPGLAGEQFF. CDR3 nucleotide sequence: TGTGCCAGCAGTCCCGGACTAGCGGGGGAGCAGTTCTTC.

This clone appeared a single time. The CDR3 nucleotides are TGTGCCACCAGGCGCGCTAATCAGCCCCAGCATTTT. It is translated as CATRRANQPQHF. This rearrangement joins TRBV15 to TRBJ1-5, with no clear D. The V end lost 6 bases, the J end lost 4 bases, and 7 bases lay between the germline ends. The CDR3 extends over 12 amino acids. Germline V gene data show CDR1 as LNHNV and CDR2 as YYDKDF (reference sequence). Supplemented by reference TRBV15 and TRBJ1-5, the full variable domain reads DAMVIQNPRYQVTQFGKPVTLSCSQTLNHNVMYWYQQKSSQAPKLLFHYYDKDFNNEADTPDNFQSRRPNTSFCFLDIRSPGLGDTAMYLCATRRANQPQHFGDGTRLSIL.

This clone appeared once. This chain links TRBV7-3 with TRBJ2-3, with TRBD2 matching over 7 bases. J lost 5 bases, V lost 6 bases, and 8 bases had no gene match. The CDR3 extends over 14 amino acids. Looked up from germline, CDR1 is SGHTA and CDR2 is FQGTGA. CDR3 loop: CASREAGLGDTQYF. The CDR3 nucleotides read TGTGCCAGCAGGGAAGCGGGGTTGGGAGATACGCAGTATTTT.

V usage is TRBV2 and J usage is TRBJ2-7, with D unresolved. This CDR3 region has 10 residues. V gave up 6 bases and J gave up 7 bases, with 7 bases separating them. Germline values: CDR1 SNHLY, CDR2 FYNNEI. The CDR3 region has the DNA TGTGCCAGCAGCCCCGTGGAGCAGTACTTC. It is translated as CASSPVEQYF.

V gene TRBV27 combines with J gene TRBJ1-2; D call uncertain. CDR1 is MNHEY and CDR2 is SMNVEV in the germline V gene (reference sequence). V was trimmed by 2 bases and J by 5 bases, leaving 6 bases between them. This CDR3 contains 12 residues. The CDR3 nucleotides read TGTGCCAGCAGTTTAAGCGGGTATGGCTACACCTTC. This translates into CASSLSGYGYTF.

V and J are TRBV2 and TRBJ1-1; 8 bases are shared with TRBD1. Trimming took 7 bases from V and 5 from J; bases not matched to a gene: 12. Germline CDR1 SNHLY, CDR2 FYNNEI. This CDR3 region has 15 residues. The chain's CDR3 is CASIPRGREGTEAFF. The CDR3 nucleotides are TGTGCCAGCATTCCCAGGGGGCGCGAGGGGACTGAAGCTTTCTTT. The full variable domain, rest sourced from reference TRBV2 and TRBJ1-1, is EPEVTQTPSHQVTQMGQEVILRCVPISNHLYFYWYRQILGQKVEFLVSFYNNEISEKSEIFDDQFSVERPDGSNFTLKIRSTKLEDSAMYFCASIPRGREGTEAFFGQGTRLTVV.

CDR3 in amino acids: CASSSGRRNTEAFF. The CDR3 bases are TGTGCCAGTAGCTCAGGGAGGAGGAACACTGAAGCTTTCTTT. The chain uses TRBV19 and TRBJ1-1; D is perhaps TRBD1 (5 bases). Germline values: CDR1 LNHDA, CDR2 SQIVND (reference sequence). V was shortened by 6 bases and J by 1 base, with 12 bases between the two germline ends. This CDR3 contains 14 residues.

The chain employs TRBV7-8 and TRBJ1-2; a possible D gene is TRBD1 (6 bases). Trimming removed 8 bases from V and 6 bases from J, with 22 bases in between. The germline V gene has CDR1 SGHVS and CDR2 FQNEAQ. The length of the CDR3 is 15 residues. DNA of the CDR3: TGTGCCAGCGACTGGGGGGGCGCCTCATTAAATGGCTACACCTTC. This codes for CASDWGGASLNGYTF.

As concerns this clone: The same CDR3 arises from other DNA sequences in this sample as well. The CDR3 DNA sequence: TGCGCCAGCAGCTTGGAGGGGGCCAGCACAGATACGCAGTATTTT. Translation: CASSLEGASTDTQYF. This rearrangement joins TRBV5-1 to TRBJ2-3; 7 nucleotides line up with TRBD1. V was pared by 0 bases and J by 0 bases, with 1 base of the junction left unmatched. The CDR3 has 15 residues. The germline gives CDR1 SGHRS, CDR2 YFSETQ. Complete variable domain (other parts from reference TRBV5-1 and TRBJ2-3): KAGVTQTPRYLIKTRGQQVTLSCSPISGHRSVSWYQQTPGQGLQFLFEYFSETQRNKGNFPGRFSGRQFSNSRSEMNVSTLELGDSALYLCASSLEGASTDTQYFGPGTRLTVL.

This sequence joins TRBV18 and TRBJ2-7; 7 nucleotides align to TRBD1. Trimming took 0 bases from V and 5 from J; bases not matched to a gene: 4. CDR3 length: 14 amino acids. CDR1 is KGHSH, CDR2 LQKENI, per germline. CDR3 in amino acids: CASSPPTGSDEQYF. CDR3 bases: TGTGCCAGCTCACCACCGACAGGGTCAGACGAGCAGTACTTC.

This rearrangement joins TRBV28 to TRBJ1-5; D is undetermined. Per the germline V gene, CDR1 is MDHEN and CDR2 is SYDVKM. The V end lost 4 bases, the J end lost 0 bases, and 7 bases lay between the germline ends. The CDR3 has 14 amino acids. The CDR3 nucleotides are TGTGCCAGCAGTTCTTTATATAGCAATCAGCCCCAGCATTTT. Protein product: CASSSLYSNQPQHF.

The rearrangement joins TRBV13 to TRBJ2-6, with D hard to call. This CDR3 region has 14 residues. Per germline, CDR1 PRHDT and CDR2 FYEKMQ (reference sequence). The V gene lost 5 bases and the J gene lost 0 bases, with 5 bases spanning the gap. This chain's CDR3 is CASSPRSGANVLTF. In nucleotides, the CDR3 is TGTGCCAGCAGCCCTCGCTCTGGGGCCAACGTCCTGACTTTC. The full variable domain, completed using reference TRBV13 and TRBJ2-6, is AAGVIQSPRHLIKEKRETATLKCYPIPRHDTVYWYQQGPGQDPQFLISFYEKMQSDKGSIPDRFSAQQFSDYHSELNMSSLELGDSALYFCASSPRSGANVLTFGAGSRLTVL.

This clone has only one observation. This sequence joins TRBV2 and TRBJ2-7, with D unclear. From germline, CDR1 is SNHLY and CDR2 FYNNEI. This CDR3 is 11 amino acids long. Trimming cost V 5 bases and J 9 bases, with 11 bases left between them. The CDR3 DNA reads as TGTGCCAGCAGTCTCACTCCGCGGCAGTACTTC. This sequence encodes CASSLTPRQYF.

This chain links TRBV5-1 with TRBJ1-2; 10 bases align to TRBD1. CDR3 size: 15 residues. The J segment lost 4 bases and the V segment lost 4 bases, leaving 7 bases of the junction unmatched. The V gene's germline CDR1 is SGHRS and CDR2 YFSETQ. DNA of the CDR3: TGCGCCAGCAGCCCAGACAGGGGGCCTCTCTATGGCTACACCTTC. Translating gives CASSPDRGPLYGYTF.

The rearrangement links TRBV18 to TRBJ1-2; 9 bases map to TRBD1. The germline gives CDR1 KGHSH, CDR2 LQKENI. CDR3 length equals 14 residues. Unmatched junction bases numbered 8, after V lost 4 bases and J lost 8 bases. This CDR3 is CASSLGQGRKGYTF. CDR3 nucleotide sequence: TGTGCCAGCTCACTAGGACAGGGGCGAAAGGGCTACACCTTC. Full variable domain (outside the CDR3, taken from reference TRBV18 and TRBJ1-2): NAGVMQNPRHLVRRRGQEARLRCSPMKGHSHVYWYRQLPEEGLKFMVYLQKENIIDESGMPKERFSAEFPKEGPSILRIQQVVRGDSAAYFCASSLGQGRKGYTFGSGTRLTVV.

The chain uses TRBV5-1 and TRBJ2-5; tentative D call: TRBD2 (5 bases). CDR3 length equals 14 residues. Germline CDR1 reads SGHRS; CDR2 reads YFSETQ. V lost 4 bases, J lost 1 base, and 11 bases lay in between. The CDR3: CASSAPGSQETQYF. As DNA, the CDR3 is TGCGCCAGCAGCGCACCGGGATCCCAAGAGACCCAGTACTTC.

Comment on this clone: Other DNA sequences in the same sample also yield this CDR3. This chain uses TRBV9 with TRBJ2-1; TRBD2 matches 9 bases. CDR1 is SGDLS and CDR2 is YYNGEE in the germline V gene. The CDR3 spans 13 residues. V shed 4 bases, J shed 7 bases, and the junction held 3 bases outside the gene matches. The CDR3 is CASSSAGGNEQFF. The CDR3 nucleotides read TGTGCCAGCAGCTCCGCGGGAGGGAATGAGCAGTTCTTC.

The chain is built from TRBV12-3 or TRBV12-4 and TRBJ2-2, with 7 bases lining up with TRBD1. V was clipped by 8 bases and J by 4 bases; unmatched bases: 4. This CDR3 has 13 amino acids. CDR3 DNA sequence: TGTGCCAGCGTGACAGGGACCACCGGGGAGCTGTTTTTT. This encodes CASVTGTTGELFF.

The chain combines TRBV27 with TRBJ1-2; D remains unclear. V was trimmed by 6 bases and J by 2 bases, leaving 13 bases between them. Germline CDR1 MNHEY, CDR2 SMNVEV (reference sequence). The CDR3 covers 14 residues. CDR3 in amino acids: CASRPRSWNYGYTF. Written as DNA, the CDR3 is TGTGCCAGCAGACCTAGGAGCTGGAACTATGGCTACACCTTC.

The rearrangement joins TRBV24-1 to TRBJ2-2; D unresolved. From germline, CDR1 is KGHDR and CDR2 SFDVKD. The V and J ends lost 7 bases and 1 base respectively, with 15 bases between them. This CDR3 is 16 amino acids long. The CDR3 coding sequence is TGTGCCACCAGCGACATCAGACCTCAGAACACCGGGGAGCTGTTTTTT. It specifies CATSDIRPQNTGELFF.

The chain links TRBV5-1 to TRBJ1-1, with 10 bases lining up with TRBD1. The germline V gene has CDR1 SGHRS and CDR2 YFSETQ. The CDR3 length is 15 residues. V gave up 4 bases and J gave up 4 bases; unmatched junction bases: 7. The CDR3 DNA sequence: TGCGCCAGCAGCCGCCAGACAGGGGGCGTCACTGAAGCTTTCTTT. Its translation is CASSRQTGGVTEAFF.